What follows are 8 T cell receptor beta chains derived from one specimen sequenced in a study of T cell repertoires in cytomegalovirus infection. TCRdb re-called the reads through MiXCR, storing one row per CDR3 protein. The sample yields some 320,000 distinct CDR3 sequences, 29% seen once. The antigens these receptors bind are not known. The sequencing used cultured PBMCs, collected from culture after CMV antigen stimulation. These receptors all stem from a human donor in good health (CMV status not recorded). Some clones in this sample may be carry-over from other donors' samples.

The V and J genes are TRBV29-1 and TRBJ1-4; no firm D call. The CDR3 is 11 residues long. Germline V gene data show CDR1 as SQVTM and CDR2 as ANQGSEA. CDR3 amino acids: CSSRANEKLFF. CDR3 sequence (DNA): TGCAGTTCCAGAGCTAATGAAAAACTGTTTTTT.

This clonotype was detected many times. The CDR3 DNA follows: TGTGCCAGCAGCGGCGGGGGGTCTACCTACAATGAGCAGTTCTTC. Amino acid sequence: CASSGGGSTYNEQFF. V is TRBV11-3 and J is TRBJ2-1; 8 bases fit TRBD2. CDR1 is SGHNT, CDR2 YENEEA, per germline. The length of the CDR3 is 15 residues. Trimming cost V 5 bases and J 2 bases; bases outside gene matches: 5.

This clonotype was seen more than once but under ten times. The chain employs TRBV20-1 and TRBJ1-2, with TRBD1 matching 7 bases. Germline values: CDR1 DFQATT, CDR2 SNEGSKA (reference sequence). This CDR3 has 14 amino acids. V lost 4 bases to trimming and J lost 6 bases; unmatched junction nucleotides: 11. The CDR3 region has the DNA TGCAGTGCTAAACAGGGGTTTGGGTTGGATGGCTACACCTTC. Translating gives CSAKQGFGLDGYTF.

This chain connects TRBV19 to TRBJ2-4, with D hard to call. Germline V lookup: CDR1 LNHDA, CDR2 SQIVND (reference sequence). Trimming stripped 2 bases from V and 0 bases from J, with 8 bases between. This CDR3 contains 15 residues. The CDR3 spells CASSIKAIAKNIQYF. CDR3 nucleotide sequence: TGTGCCAGTAGTATAAAGGCTATAGCCAAAAACATTCAGTACTTC.

This rearrangement joins TRBV27 to TRBJ1-6, with D possibly TRBD1 on 5 matching bases. In germline, CDR1 is MNHEY, CDR2 SMNVEV (reference sequence). Trimming stripped 4 bases from V and 5 bases from J, with 9 bases between. The CDR3 length is 14 residues. CDR3: CASSSFRDNSPLHF. The CDR3 DNA reads as TGTGCCAGCAGTTCTTTCAGGGATAATTCACCCCTCCACTTT.

In this sample, this clonotype turned up many times. The chain is built from TRBV7-8 and TRBJ2-5; 7 bases fit TRBD1. Germline CDR1 is SGHVS and CDR2 is FQNEAQ. The CDR3 loop spans 15 amino acids. Trimming at V came to 1 base and at J to 5 bases, leaving 7 bases not matched to a gene. The CDR3 DNA sequence: TGTGCCAGCAGCTTAGAAGCACAGGGGCGGGAGACCCAGTACTTC. The encoded protein is CASSLEAQGRETQYF.

The CDR3 loop is CASSLSRDSGHEQFF. The CDR3 DNA is TGTGCCAGCAGCTTGAGCCGGGACTCAGGACATGAGCAGTTCTTC. The chain links TRBV7-3 to TRBJ2-1; the D gene is possibly TRBD2 (6 bases). CDR1 and CDR2 (germline): SGHTA, FQGTGA. V was trimmed by 3 bases and J by 8 bases, leaving 17 bases between them. This CDR3 has 15 residues.

This clonotype was observed a few times. The J gene is TRBJ1-1, the V gene TRBV5-1, with D uncertain. Deletions cut 3 bases from V and 2 bases from J, with 8 bases between. The CDR3 is made up of 13 amino acids. The germline V gene encodes CDR1 SGHRS and CDR2 YFSETQ. The CDR3 region has the DNA TGCGCCAGCAGCTCGGCAGTCAACACTGAAGCTTTCTTT. Its protein product is CASSSAVNTEAFF.